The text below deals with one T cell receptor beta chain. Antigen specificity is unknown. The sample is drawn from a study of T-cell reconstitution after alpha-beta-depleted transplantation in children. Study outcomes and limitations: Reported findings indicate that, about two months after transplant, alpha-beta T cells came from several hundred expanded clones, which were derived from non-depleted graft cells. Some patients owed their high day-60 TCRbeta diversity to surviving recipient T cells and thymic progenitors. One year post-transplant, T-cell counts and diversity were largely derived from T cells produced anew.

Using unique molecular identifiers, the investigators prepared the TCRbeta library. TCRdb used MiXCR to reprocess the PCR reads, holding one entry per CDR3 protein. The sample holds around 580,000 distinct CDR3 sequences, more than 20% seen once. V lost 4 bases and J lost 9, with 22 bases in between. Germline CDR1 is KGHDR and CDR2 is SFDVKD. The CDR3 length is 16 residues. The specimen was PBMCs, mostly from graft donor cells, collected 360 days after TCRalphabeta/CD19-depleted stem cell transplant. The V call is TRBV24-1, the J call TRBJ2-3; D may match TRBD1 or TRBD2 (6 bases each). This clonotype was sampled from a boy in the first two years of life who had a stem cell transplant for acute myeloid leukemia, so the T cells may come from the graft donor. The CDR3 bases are TGTGCCACCAGTGACACTGACAGGAGCCCACGGGGGACGCAGTATTTT. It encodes CATSDTDRSPRGTQYF.